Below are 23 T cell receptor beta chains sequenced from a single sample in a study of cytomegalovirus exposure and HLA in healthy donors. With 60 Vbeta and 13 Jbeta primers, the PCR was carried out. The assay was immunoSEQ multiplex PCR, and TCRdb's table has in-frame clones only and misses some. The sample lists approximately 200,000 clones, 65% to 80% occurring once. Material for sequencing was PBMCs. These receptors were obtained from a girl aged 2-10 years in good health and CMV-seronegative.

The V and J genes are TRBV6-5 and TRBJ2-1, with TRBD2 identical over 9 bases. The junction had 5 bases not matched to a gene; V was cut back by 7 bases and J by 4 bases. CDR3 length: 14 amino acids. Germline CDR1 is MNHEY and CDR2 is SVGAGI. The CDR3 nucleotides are TGTGCCAGCAACAGCGGGAGGCATTACAATGAGCAGTTCTTC. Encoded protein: CASNSGRHYNEQFF.

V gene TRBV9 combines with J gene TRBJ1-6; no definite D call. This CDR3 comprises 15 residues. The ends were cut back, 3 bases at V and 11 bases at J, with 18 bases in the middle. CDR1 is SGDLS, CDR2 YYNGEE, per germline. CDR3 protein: CASSAEGGGRAPLHF. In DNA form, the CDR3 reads TGTGCCAGCAGCGCCGAGGGCGGAGGACGGGCACCCCTCCACTTT.

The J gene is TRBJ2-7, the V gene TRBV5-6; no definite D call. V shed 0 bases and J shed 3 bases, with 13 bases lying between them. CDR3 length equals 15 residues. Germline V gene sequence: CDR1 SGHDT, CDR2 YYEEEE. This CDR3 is CASSLDPGPSYEQYF. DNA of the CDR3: TGTGCCAGCAGCTTGGACCCTGGCCCCAGCTACGAGCAGTACTTC.

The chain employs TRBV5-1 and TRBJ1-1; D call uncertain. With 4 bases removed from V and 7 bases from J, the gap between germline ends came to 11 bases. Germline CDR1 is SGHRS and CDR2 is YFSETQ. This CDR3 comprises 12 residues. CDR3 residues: CASSRTGLEAFF. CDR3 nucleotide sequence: TGCGCCAGCAGCAGAACTGGGCTTGAAGCTTTCTTT.

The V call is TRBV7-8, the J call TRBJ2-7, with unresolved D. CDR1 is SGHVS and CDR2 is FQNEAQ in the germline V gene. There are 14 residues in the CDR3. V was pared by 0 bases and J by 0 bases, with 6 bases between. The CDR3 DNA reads TGTGCCAGCAGCTTAGCCGTCAGCTCCTACGAGCAGTACTTC. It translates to CASSLAVSSYEQYF.

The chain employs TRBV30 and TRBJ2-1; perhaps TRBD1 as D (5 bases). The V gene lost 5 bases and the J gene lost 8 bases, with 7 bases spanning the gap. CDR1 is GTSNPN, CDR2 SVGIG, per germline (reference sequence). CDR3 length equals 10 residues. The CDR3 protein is CAWETDEQFF. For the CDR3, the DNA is TGTGCCTGGGAGACAGATGAGCAGTTCTTC.

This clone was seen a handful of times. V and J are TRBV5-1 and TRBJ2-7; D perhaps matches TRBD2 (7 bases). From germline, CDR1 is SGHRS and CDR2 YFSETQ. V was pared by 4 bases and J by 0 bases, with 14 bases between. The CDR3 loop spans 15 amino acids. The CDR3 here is CASSTTAGASYEQYF. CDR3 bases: TGCGCCAGCAGCACCACTGCGGGGGCCTCCTACGAGCAGTACTTC.

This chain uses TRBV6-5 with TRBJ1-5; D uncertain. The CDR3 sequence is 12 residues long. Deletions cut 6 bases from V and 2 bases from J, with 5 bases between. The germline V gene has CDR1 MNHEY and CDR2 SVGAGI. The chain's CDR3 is CASRAGNQPQHF. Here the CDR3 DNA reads TGTGCCAGCAGGGCTGGCAATCAGCCCCAGCATTTT.

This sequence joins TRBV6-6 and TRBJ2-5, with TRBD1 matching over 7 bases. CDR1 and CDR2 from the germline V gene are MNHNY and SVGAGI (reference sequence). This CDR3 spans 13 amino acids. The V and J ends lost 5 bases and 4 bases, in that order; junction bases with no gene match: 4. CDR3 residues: CASSPTGPETQYF. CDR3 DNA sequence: TGTGCCAGCAGTCCGACAGGGCCAGAGACCCAGTACTTC.

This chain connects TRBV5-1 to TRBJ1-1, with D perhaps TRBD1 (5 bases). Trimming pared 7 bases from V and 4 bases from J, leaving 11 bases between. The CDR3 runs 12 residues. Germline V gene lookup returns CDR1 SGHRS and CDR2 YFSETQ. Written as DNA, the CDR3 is TGCGCCAGCCGTGGGGGGAGCACTGAAGCTTTCTTT. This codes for CASRGGSTEAFF.

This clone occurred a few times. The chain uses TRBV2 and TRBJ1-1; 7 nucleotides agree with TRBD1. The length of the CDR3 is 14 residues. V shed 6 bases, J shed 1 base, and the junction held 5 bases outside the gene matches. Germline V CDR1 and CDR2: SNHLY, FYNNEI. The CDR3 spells CASRETGRNTEAFF. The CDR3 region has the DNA TGTGCCAGCAGGGAGACAGGGAGGAACACTGAAGCTTTCTTT.

The CDR3, as DNA: TGTGCCAGCAGCGGGTGGGAGGGGAACACTGAAGCTTTCTTT. Translating it yields CASSGWEGNTEAFF. The V and J genes are TRBV11-2 and TRBJ1-1; no reliable D call. V dropped 5 bases and J dropped 1 base, with 11 bases sitting between them. Germline V gene sequence: CDR1 SGHAT, CDR2 FQNNGV. The CDR3 contains 14 residues.

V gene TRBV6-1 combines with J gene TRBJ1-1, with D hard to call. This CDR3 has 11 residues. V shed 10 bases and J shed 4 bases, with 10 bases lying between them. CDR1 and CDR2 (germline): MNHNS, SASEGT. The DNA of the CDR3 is TGTGCCACGGCCAGGATCACTGAAGCTTTCTTT. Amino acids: CATARITEAFF.

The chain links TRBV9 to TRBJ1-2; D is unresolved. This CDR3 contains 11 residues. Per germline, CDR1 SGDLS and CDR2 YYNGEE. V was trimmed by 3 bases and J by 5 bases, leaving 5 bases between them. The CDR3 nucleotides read TGTGCCAGCAGCGCGGAGTATGGCTACACCTTC. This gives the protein CASSAEYGYTF.

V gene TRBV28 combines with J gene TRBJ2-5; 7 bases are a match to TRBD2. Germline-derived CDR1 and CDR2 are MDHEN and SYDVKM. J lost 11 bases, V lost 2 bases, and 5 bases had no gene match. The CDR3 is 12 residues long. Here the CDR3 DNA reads TGTGCCAGCAGTTTACGCGGGGGAATACAGTACTTC. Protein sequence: CASSLRGGIQYF.

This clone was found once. CDR3 loop: CASSLTRGSSREQYF. DNA for the CDR3: TGCGCCAGCAGCTTGACACGCGGGAGTTCGCGCGAGCAGTACTTC. V usage is TRBV5-1 and J usage is TRBJ2-7; 7 positions agree with TRBD2. Germline CDR1 and CDR2: SGHRS and YFSETQ. Trimming removed 1 base from V and 6 bases from J; junction bases left unmatched: 10. This CDR3 is built from 15 residues. Based on the CDR3 plus reference TRBV5-1 and TRBJ2-7, the full variable domain is KAGVTQTPRYLIKTRGQQVTLSCSPISGHRSVSWYQQTPGQGLQFLFEYFSETQRNKGNFPGRFSGRQFSNSRSEMNVSTLELGDSALYLCASSLTRGSSREQYFGPGTRLTVT.

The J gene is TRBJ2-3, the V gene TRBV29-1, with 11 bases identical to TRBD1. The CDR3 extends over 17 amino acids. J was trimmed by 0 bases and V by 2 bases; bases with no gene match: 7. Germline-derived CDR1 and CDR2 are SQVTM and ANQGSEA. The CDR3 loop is CSVEFVWTGGSTDTQYF. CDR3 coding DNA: TGCAGCGTTGAATTCGTCTGGACAGGGGGCAGCACAGATACGCAGTATTTT.

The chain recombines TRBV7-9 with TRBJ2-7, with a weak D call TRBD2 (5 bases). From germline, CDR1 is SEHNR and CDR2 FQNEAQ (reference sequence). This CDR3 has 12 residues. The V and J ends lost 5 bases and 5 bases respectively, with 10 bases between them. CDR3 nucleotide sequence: TGTGCCAGCAGCATCAGCGGAGACGAGCAGTACTTC. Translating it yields CASSISGDEQYF.

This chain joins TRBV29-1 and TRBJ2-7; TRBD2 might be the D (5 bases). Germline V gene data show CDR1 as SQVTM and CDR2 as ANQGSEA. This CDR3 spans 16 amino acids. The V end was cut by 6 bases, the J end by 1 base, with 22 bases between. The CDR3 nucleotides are TGCAGCGTAGCCCCGGCGGGCGAGGTCCAATCCTACGAGCAGTACTTC. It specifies CSVAPAGEVQSYEQYF.

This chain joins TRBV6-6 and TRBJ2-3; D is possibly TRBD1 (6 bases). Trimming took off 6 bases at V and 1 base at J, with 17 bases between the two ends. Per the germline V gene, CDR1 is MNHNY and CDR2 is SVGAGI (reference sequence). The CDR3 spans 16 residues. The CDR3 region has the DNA TGTGCCAGCAGCTCCGGGACACTGACGGGCACAGATACGCAGTATTTT. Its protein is CASSSGTLTGTDTQYF.

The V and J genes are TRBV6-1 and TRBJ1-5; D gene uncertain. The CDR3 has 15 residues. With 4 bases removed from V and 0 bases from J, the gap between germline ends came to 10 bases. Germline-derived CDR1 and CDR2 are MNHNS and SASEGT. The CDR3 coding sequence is TGTGCCAGCAGTGTCGAGAAGTATAGCAATCAGCCCCAGCATTTT. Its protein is CASSVEKYSNQPQHF.

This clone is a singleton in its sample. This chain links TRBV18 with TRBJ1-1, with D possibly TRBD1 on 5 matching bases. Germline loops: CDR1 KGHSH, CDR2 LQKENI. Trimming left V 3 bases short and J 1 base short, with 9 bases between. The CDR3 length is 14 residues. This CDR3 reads CASSPTAPNTEAFF. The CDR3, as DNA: TGTGCCAGCTCACCGACAGCCCCGAACACTGAAGCTTTCTTT.

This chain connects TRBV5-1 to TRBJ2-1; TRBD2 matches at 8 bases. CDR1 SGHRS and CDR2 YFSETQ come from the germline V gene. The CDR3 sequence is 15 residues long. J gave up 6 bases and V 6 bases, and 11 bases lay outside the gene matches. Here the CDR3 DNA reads TGCGCCAGCACCGACTCTAGCGGGCGTACCAATGAGCAGTTCTTC. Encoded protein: CASTDSSGRTNEQFF.